This T cell receptor beta chain comes out of a study of cytomegalovirus exposure and HLA in healthy donors. Turning to this clone: Antigen unknown.

Germline V gene lookup returns CDR1 MNHEY and CDR2 SVGAGI. This CDR3 contains 15 residues. Trimming cost V 5 bases and J 2 bases; bases outside gene matches: 5. Primers for the PCR totalled 60 Vbeta and 13 Jbeta. Some clones are missing from TCRdb's copy, which holds only in-frame ones; the method was immunoSEQ multiplex PCR. The sample gives 90,000 to 110,000 clones, around 81% of which show up once; about 2% is in the top ten. Study-level results: A previous analysis found most TCR beta V segments productive roughly 87% or roughly 30% of the time. Per a later analysis, 15,000 to 20,000 TCR beta sequences showed association with HLA alleles at 0.05 false discovery rate. CMV serostatus was the only immune exposure information that was available. Analyzed later, most CMV-associated TCR beta chains appeared HLA-restricted.

This clonotype originated in a woman aged 25-40 years in good health and CMV-seronegative. Sequencing used PBMCs. The chain employs TRBV6-5 and TRBJ2-1, with 8 nucleotides matching TRBD1. The CDR3 DNA follows: TGTGCCAGCAGTCAGGGGACAGGACCCTACAATGAGCAGTTCTTC. It encodes CASSQGTGPYNEQFF.